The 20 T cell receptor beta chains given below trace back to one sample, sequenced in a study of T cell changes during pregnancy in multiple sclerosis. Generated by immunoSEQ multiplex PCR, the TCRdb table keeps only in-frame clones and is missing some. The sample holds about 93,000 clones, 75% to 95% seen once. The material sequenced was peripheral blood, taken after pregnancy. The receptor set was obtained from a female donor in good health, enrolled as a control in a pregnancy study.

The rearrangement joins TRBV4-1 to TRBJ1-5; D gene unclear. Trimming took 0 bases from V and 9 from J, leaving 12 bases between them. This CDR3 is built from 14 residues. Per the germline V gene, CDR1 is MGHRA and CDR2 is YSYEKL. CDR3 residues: CASSQETTVGPQHF. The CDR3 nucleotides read TGCGCCAGCAGCCAAGAGACTACCGTGGGGCCCCAGCATTTT.

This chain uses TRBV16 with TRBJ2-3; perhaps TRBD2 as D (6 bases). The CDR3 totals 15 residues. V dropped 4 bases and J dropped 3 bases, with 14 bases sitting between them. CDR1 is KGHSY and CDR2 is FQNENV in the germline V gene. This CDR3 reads CASSRLRERTDTQYF. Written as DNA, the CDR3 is TGTGCCAGCAGCCGCCTCCGGGAGCGGACAGATACGCAGTATTTT.

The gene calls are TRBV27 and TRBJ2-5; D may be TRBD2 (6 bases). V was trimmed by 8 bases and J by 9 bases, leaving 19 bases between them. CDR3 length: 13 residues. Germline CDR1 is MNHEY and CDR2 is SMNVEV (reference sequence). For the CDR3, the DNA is TGTGCCAGCGCCTTGTCGGGGACTGGGGCCCAGTACTTC. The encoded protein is CASALSGTGAQYF.

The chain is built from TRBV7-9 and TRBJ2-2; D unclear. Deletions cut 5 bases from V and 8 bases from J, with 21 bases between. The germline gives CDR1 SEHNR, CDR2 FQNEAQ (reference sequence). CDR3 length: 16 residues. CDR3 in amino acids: CASSTSPSVGDGELFF. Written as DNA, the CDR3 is TGTGCCAGCAGCACCTCCCCTAGTGTCGGTGATGGGGAGCTGTTTTTT.

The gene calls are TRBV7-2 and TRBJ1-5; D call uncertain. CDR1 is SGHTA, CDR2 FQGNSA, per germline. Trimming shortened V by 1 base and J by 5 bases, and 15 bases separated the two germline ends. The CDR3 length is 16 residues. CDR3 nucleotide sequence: TGTGCCAGCAGCTTAGATTGGCGGGAGGCCGATCAGCCCCAGCATTTT. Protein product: CASSLDWREADQPQHF.

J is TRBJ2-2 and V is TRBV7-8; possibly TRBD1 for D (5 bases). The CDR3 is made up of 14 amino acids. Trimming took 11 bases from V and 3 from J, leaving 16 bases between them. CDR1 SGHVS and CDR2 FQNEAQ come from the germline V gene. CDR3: CAGQGRADTGELFF. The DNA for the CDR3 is TGTGCCGGTCAGGGCCGGGCGGACACCGGGGAGCTGTTTTTT.

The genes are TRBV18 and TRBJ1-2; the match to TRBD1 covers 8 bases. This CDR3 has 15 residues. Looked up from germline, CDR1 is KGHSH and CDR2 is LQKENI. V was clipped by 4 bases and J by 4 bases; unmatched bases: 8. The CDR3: CASSLDRGGSYGYTF. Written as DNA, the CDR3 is TGTGCCAGCTCACTAGACAGGGGAGGAAGCTATGGCTACACCTTC.

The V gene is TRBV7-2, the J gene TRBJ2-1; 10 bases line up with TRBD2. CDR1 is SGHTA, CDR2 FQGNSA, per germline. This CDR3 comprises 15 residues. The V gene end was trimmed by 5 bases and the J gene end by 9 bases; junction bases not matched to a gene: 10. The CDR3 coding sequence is TGTGCCAGCAGCACATCTAGCGGGGGTCAGACTGAGCAGTTCTTC. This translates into CASSTSSGGQTEQFF.

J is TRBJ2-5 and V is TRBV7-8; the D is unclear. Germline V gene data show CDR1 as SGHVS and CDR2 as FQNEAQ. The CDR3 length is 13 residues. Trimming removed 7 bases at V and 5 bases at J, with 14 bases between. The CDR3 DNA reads TGTGCCAGCACCTCCGGGTCCGGGGAGACCCAGTACTTC. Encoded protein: CASTSGSGETQYF.

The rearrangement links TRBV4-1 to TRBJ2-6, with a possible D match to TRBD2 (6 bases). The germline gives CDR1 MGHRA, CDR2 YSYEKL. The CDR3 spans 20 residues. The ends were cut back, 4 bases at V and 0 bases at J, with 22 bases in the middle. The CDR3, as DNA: TGCGCCAGCAGCCGAAGATTAGGGACTGTCACACTCTCTGGGGCCAACGTCCTGACTTTC. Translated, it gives CASSRRLGTVTLSGANVLTF.

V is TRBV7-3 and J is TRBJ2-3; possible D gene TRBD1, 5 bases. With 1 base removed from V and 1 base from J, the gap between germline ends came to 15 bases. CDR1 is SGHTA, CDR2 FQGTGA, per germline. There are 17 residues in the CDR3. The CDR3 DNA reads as TGTGCCAGCAGCTTAAGTGGCCAAGGGGCTGGCACAGATACGCAGTATTTT. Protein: CASSLSGQGAGTDTQYF.

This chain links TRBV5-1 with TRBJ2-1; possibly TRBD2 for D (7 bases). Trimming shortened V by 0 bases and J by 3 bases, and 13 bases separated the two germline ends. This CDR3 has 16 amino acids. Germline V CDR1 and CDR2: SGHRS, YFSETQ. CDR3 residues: CASSLGGGGGYNEQFF. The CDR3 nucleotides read TGCGCCAGCAGCTTGGGAGGGGGAGGGGGCTACAATGAGCAGTTCTTC.

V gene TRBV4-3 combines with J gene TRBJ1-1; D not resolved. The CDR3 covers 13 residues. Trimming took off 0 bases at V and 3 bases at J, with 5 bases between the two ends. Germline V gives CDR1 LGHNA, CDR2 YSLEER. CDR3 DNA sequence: TGCGCCAGCAGCCAAGATCCGTACACTGAAGCTTTCTTT. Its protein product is CASSQDPYTEAFF.

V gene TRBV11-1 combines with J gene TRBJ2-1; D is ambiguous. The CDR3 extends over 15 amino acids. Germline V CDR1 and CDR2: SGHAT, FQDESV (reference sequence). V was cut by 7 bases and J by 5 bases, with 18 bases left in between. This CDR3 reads CASTNFNIRDNEQFF. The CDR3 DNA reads TGTGCCAGCACCAATTTCAACATTCGGGACAATGAGCAGTTCTTC.

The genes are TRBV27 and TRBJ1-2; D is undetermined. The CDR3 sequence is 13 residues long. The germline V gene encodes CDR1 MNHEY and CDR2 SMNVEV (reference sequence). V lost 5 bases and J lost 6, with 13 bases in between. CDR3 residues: CASSPYGVDGYTF. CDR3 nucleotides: TGTGCCAGCAGTCCTTATGGAGTGGATGGCTACACCTTC.

CDR3 coding DNA: TGTGCCAGCAGCTTAATTGGGTTCGGGGGATCTGAAGCTTTCTTT. Residues: CASSLIGFGGSEAFF. The V call is TRBV7-3, the J call TRBJ1-1, with D perhaps matching TRBD1 (5 bases). Germline V CDR1 and CDR2: SGHTA, FQGTGA. CDR3 length: 15 amino acids. V lost 1 base, J lost 6 bases, and 15 bases lay in between.

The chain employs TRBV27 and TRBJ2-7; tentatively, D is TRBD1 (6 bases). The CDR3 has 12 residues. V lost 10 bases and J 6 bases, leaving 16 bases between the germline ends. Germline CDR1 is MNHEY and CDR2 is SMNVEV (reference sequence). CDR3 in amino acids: CATSRGGGEQYF. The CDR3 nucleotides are TGTGCCACCTCGCGAGGGGGTGGCGAGCAGTACTTC.

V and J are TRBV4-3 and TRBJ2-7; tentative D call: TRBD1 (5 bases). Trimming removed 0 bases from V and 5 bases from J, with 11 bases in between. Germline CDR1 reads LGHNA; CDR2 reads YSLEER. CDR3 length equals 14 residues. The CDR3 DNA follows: TGCGCCAGCAGCCAAGAGGGGCAGTACGACGAGCAGTACTTC. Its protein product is CASSQEGQYDEQYF.

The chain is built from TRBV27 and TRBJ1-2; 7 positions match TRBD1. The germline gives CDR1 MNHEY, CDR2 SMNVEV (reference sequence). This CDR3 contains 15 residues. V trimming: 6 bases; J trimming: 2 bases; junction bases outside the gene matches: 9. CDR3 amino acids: CASSGWGQRNYGYTF. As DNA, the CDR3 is TGTGCCAGCAGCGGATGGGGACAGAGAAACTATGGCTACACCTTC.

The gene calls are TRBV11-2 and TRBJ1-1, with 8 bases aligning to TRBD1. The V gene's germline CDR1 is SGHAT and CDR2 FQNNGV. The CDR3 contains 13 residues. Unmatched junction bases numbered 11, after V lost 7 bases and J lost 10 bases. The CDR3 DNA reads TGTGCCAGCATCCTAACCCGACAGGGGAGAGCTTTCTTT. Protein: CASILTRQGRAFF. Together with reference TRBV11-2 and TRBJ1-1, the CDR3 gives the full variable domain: EAGVAQSPRYKIIEKRQSVAFWCNPISGHATLYWYQQILGQGPKLLIQFQNNGVVDDSQLPKDRFSAERLKGVDSTLKIQPAKLEDSAVYLCASILTRQGRAFFGQGTRLTVV.